This T cell receptor (beta chain) was observed in a study of T cell responses to AZD1222 COVID-19 vaccine. Study conclusions and caveats: Among the donors, most were white British and more were female, and clonal diversity was possibly underestimated. Without day 14 samples, only post-peak T cell repertoires were studied.

A word on this clone: The antigen is unknown.

Some clones are missing from TCRdb's copy, which holds only in-frame ones; the method was immunoSEQ multiplex PCR. The sample comprises about 140,000 clones, more than 80% of which are singletons, and 7% to 9% rests with the top ten. The source material was peripheral blood, sampled 28 days after the second dose of the MenACWY control vaccine. This TCR came from an adult who received the MenACWY meningococcal vaccine as a control.

The CDR3 DNA follows: TGTGCCAGCAGCTTCCTAAACCGGGCCTCCGGGTATGGCTACACCTTC. It encodes CASSFLNRASGYGYTF. This chain joins TRBV7-2 and TRBJ1-2; D is undetermined. This CDR3 has 16 amino acids. Between the trimmed V and J ends, which lost 3 bases and 5 bases, there was a span of 19 bases. Germline CDR1 SGHTA, CDR2 FQGNSA.